This TCR beta chain originates from a study of blood T cell repertoires in COVID-19. Turning to the study itself: In each case, the material was cDNA or gDNA derived from T cells, B-cell-depleted T cells, or PBMCs.

Sequencing was performed with immunoSEQ multiplex PCR; in TCRdb, only in-frame clones are kept and a portion is missing. The data show tens of thousands of clones, approximately 89% seen once. V lost 5 bases and J 3 bases, leaving 16 bases between the germline ends. The CDR3 extends over 15 amino acids. From germline, CDR1 is SGHDN and CDR2 FVKESK. The sample was peripheral blood. The chain is built from TRBV14 and TRBJ1-1; TRBD1 might be the D (5 bases). This TCR was recovered from a human donor in a cohort sampled during active COVID-19. The CDR3 here is CASSSRGRGHTEAFF. In nucleotides, the CDR3 is TGTGCCAGCAGCAGCAGAGGGAGGGGTCACACTGAAGCTTTCTTT.